This T cell receptor beta chain was obtained from a study of cytomegalovirus exposure and HLA in healthy donors. Findings of the study overall: Most CMV-associated TCR beta chains appeared HLA-restricted in a later analysis.

On this clone: Antigen specificity is unknown.

PCR amplification relied on 60 Vbeta primers (plus 13 Jbeta primers). Some clones are missing from TCRdb's copy, which holds only in-frame ones; the method was immunoSEQ multiplex PCR. The sample contains hundreds of thousands of clones, roughly 82% of which appear only once. The length of the CDR3 is 16 residues. The germline gives CDR1 SGHTA, CDR2 FQGTGA. Trimming took 0 bases from V and 7 from J; bases not matched to a gene: 8. Sequences were obtained from PBMCs. The rearrangement uses TRBV7-3 and TRBJ2-1; TRBD2 matches 8 bases. This TCR derives from a man aged 40-49 years in good health and CMV-seropositive. CDR3 DNA sequence: TGTGCCAGCAGCTTAACCAGCGGGAGTCCTATGAATGAGCAGTTCTTC. Translating it yields CASSLTSGSPMNEQFF.